The 21 T cell receptor beta chains below come from one sample, sequenced in a study of HIV-infected patients and healthy controls. cDNA was made from about 500 ng RNA using alpha and beta constant primers. Alpha and beta chain libraries were made separately by chain-specific third strand synthesis with multiplexing indices. TCRdb re-called the 5' RACE reads with MiXCR, one entry per CDR3 protein. The sample has 6,000 to 9,500 distinct CDR3 sequences; roughly 9.9% are singletons. Whole blood was used without fractionation, so all unsorted peripheral T cells were included. The sequencing used blood, collected before antiretroviral therapy. These receptors were obtained from an adult with HIV infection.

This clonotype was picked up many times. The rearrangement links TRBV29-1 to TRBJ2-3; D possibly matches TRBD1 or TRBD2 (5 bases each). The CDR3 is 13 amino acids. In germline, CDR1 is SQVTM, CDR2 ANQGSEA. V shed 4 bases and J shed 6 bases, with 14 bases lying between them. CDR3 DNA: TGCAGCGTTGGCTTAGGGGCGGGTGATACGCAGTATTTT. Translation: CSVGLGAGDTQYF.

This clonotype has a count of ten or more. The chain is built from TRBV7-6 and TRBJ1-1; no clear D gene. The germline V gene has CDR1 SGHVS and CDR2 FNYEAQ. Deletions cut 2 bases from V and 4 bases from J, with 17 bases between. The CDR3 is 16 residues long. CDR3 nucleotides: TGTGCCAGCAGCTTACTTTCGTCAGCGGCCGTCACTGAAGCTTTCTTT. Amino acids: CASSLLSSAAVTEAFF.

This clonotype has at least ten counts. The V and J genes are TRBV7-3 and TRBJ2-7, with TRBD1 identical over 7 bases. J was trimmed by 0 bases and V by 8 bases; bases with no gene match: 10. The CDR3 totals 15 residues. Germline V gene data show CDR1 as SGHTA and CDR2 as FQGTGA. The CDR3 region is CASSRGGGSSYEQYF. In DNA, the CDR3 is TGTGCCAGCTCTAGAGGGGGCGGAAGCTCCTACGAGCAGTACTTC.

The chain recombines TRBV23-1 with TRBJ2-7; 8 bases line up with TRBD1. TRBV23-1 is noted as an ORF with a role that remains uncertain. Trimming took 8 bases from V and 6 from J; bases not matched to a gene: 12. The CDR3 is made up of 14 amino acids. CDR3 in DNA: TGCGCCAGCCCCCGAACAGGGGGAGAGGGCGAGCAGTACTTC. It yields the protein CASPRTGGEGEQYF.

The chain recombines TRBV20-1 with TRBJ2-7; perhaps D is TRBD1 or TRBD2 (5 bases each). The CDR3 consists of 13 residues. Trimming shortened V by 2 bases and J by 0 bases, and 8 bases separated the two germline ends. The germline V gene has CDR1 DFQATT and CDR2 SNEGSKA (reference sequence). CDR3 nucleotides: TGCAGTGCTAGAACAGGAGGCTCCTACGAGCAGTACTTC. Translated, it gives CSARTGGSYEQYF.

This clonotype ranks as medium-sized. J is TRBJ2-3 and V is TRBV25-1; 14 nucleotides match TRBD2. Trimming took 4 bases from V and 9 from J; bases not matched to a gene: 15. CDR1 is MGHDK, CDR2 SYGVNS, per germline. The CDR3 has 18 amino acids. The CDR3 loop is CASSATLLLGLAGETQYF. CDR3 coding DNA: TGTGCCAGCAGTGCCACCCTCCTCTTGGGACTAGCGGGGGAGACGCAGTATTTT.

This clonotype was observed many times. The J gene is TRBJ2-5, the V gene TRBV30; 9 nucleotides match TRBD2. The CDR3 is 13 amino acids. J gave up 4 bases and V 0 bases, and 0 bases lay outside the gene matches. Per the germline V gene, CDR1 is GTSNPN and CDR2 is SVGIG (reference sequence). This CDR3 is CAWSVAGGETQYF. CDR3 DNA: TGTGCCTGGAGTGTAGCGGGAGGAGAGACCCAGTACTTC. Full variable domain (remainder filled in from reference TRBV30 and TRBJ2-5): SQTIHQWPATLVQPVGSPLSLECTVEGTSNPNLYWYRQAAGRGLQLLFYSVGIGQISSEVPQNLSASRPQDRQFILSSKKLLLSDSGFYLCAWSVAGGETQYFGPGTRLLVL.

This clonotype appeared a few times. The V call is TRBV3-1, the J call TRBJ2-7; D remains unclear. V was clipped by 4 bases and J by 3 bases, with 4 bases between them. Germline CDR1 LGHDT, CDR2 YNNKEL (reference sequence). CDR3 length: 11 residues. The CDR3 region has the DNA TGTGCCAGCAGCCTAAACTACGAGCAGTACTTC. Residues: CASSLNYEQYF.

Within the sample, this clonotype is medium-sized. The chain couples TRBV5-1 to TRBJ2-3; D is possibly TRBD1 (6 bases). The CDR3 runs to 14 residues. The V end was cut by 4 bases, the J end by 2 bases, with 11 bases between. Germline V gene data show CDR1 as SGHRS and CDR2 as YFSETQ. This CDR3 reads CASSIGQSTDTQYF. In nucleotides, the CDR3 is TGCGCCAGCAGCATCGGACAGTCCACAGATACGCAGTATTTT.

Comments on this clonotype: One end of the junction fails to match germline, which may point to a read error. The genes are TRBV20-1 and TRBJ2-2, with D possibly matching TRBD2 (5 bases). Germline loops: CDR1 DFQATT, CDR2 SNEGSKA (reference sequence). This CDR3 is 14 amino acids long. The chain's CDR3 is CSASRRSGTGELFF. CDR3 DNA sequence: TGCAGTGCAAGCCGAAGGTCGGGCACCGGGGAGCTGTTCTTT.

By share of the sample, this clonotype is medium-sized. V gene TRBV4-2 combines with J gene TRBJ1-2; the D is unclear. CDR1 and CDR2 from the germline V gene are LGHNA and YNFKEQ. V shed 0 bases and J shed 7 bases, with 12 bases lying between them. This CDR3 spans 14 amino acids. The CDR3 region has the DNA TGTGCCAGCAGCCAAGATCGCCTGGACTTTGGCTACACCTTC. Translation: CASSQDRLDFGYTF.

There are many counts of this clonotype. The J gene is TRBJ2-3, the V gene TRBV29-1; D is uncertain. CDR3 length: 14 residues. Deletions cut 4 bases from V and 0 bases from J, with 11 bases between. Germline lookup yields CDR1 SQVTM and CDR2 ANQGSEA. The CDR3 region is CSVVVYLSTDTQYF. CDR3 nucleotides: TGCAGCGTTGTTGTATACCTTAGCACAGATACGCAGTATTTT.

Comment on this clonotype: It is likely a read error, because the conserved phenylalanine at the end of the CDR3 is missing. It is unclear where the CDR3 begins or ends on the DNA, so no DNA is shown, and the CDR3 is as TCRdb lists it. The J gene is TRBJ2-1, the V gene TRBV20-1; the D call in the table, TRBD1, was not verified against the DNA. In germline, CDR1 is DFQATT, CDR2 SNEGSKA (reference sequence). The CDR3 numbers 13 amino acids, ends counted. The CDR3 reads CSDNGTGNNEQVG.

The gene calls are TRBV29-1 and TRBJ2-3, with TRBD2 identical over 14 bases. The germline V gene has CDR1 SQVTM and CDR2 ANQGSEA. Trimming took 7 bases from V and 4 from J; bases not matched to a gene: 4. This CDR3 spans 14 amino acids. CDR3 region: CSGLAGGPSDTQYF. CDR3 DNA sequence: TGCAGCGGACTAGCGGGAGGGCCCTCAGATACGCAGTATTTT.

V is TRBV7-3 and J is TRBJ2-1, with 7 bases matching TRBD1. CDR1 and CDR2 (germline): SGHTA, FQGTGA. The ends lost 5 bases at V and 0 bases at J; junction bases unmatched: 7. The CDR3 has 16 amino acids. CDR3 in DNA: TGTGCCAGCAGCCAACAGGGGCAAAGCTCCTACAATGAGCAGTTCTTC. Residues: CASSQQGQSSYNEQFF.

This clonotype is medium-sized within its sample. This chain joins TRBV7-2 and TRBJ1-5; the D gene is possibly TRBD1 (5 bases). Germline CDR1 is SGHTA and CDR2 is FQGNSA. This CDR3 is built from 15 residues. V lost 0 bases and J lost 6, with 12 bases in between. This CDR3 is CASSLARVLGQPQHF. CDR3 DNA sequence: TGTGCCAGCAGCTTAGCCAGGGTGTTGGGTCAGCCCCAGCATTTT.

CDR3 sequence reads: CASSGPQGANYGYTF. As DNA, the CDR3 is TGTGCCAGCAGTGGCCCACAGGGTGCGAACTATGGCTACACCTTC. The chain recombines TRBV6-1 with TRBJ1-2, with a possible D match to TRBD1 (6 bases). The CDR3 has 15 residues. V lost 4 bases, J lost 2 bases, and 14 bases lay in between. CDR1 and CDR2 (germline): MNHNS, SASEGT.

This clonotype is labeled medium-sized. The genes are TRBV29-1 and TRBJ2-1; TRBD2 matches 11 bases. V shed 6 bases and J 9 bases; nucleotides not matched to a gene: 16. The CDR3 loop spans 16 amino acids. CDR1 and CDR2 (germline): SQVTM, ANQGSEA. This CDR3 is CSVPHPTSGRWSEQFF. Here the CDR3 DNA reads TGCAGCGTCCCCCACCCAACTAGCGGGAGATGGAGTGAGCAGTTCTTC.

This clonotype was detected ten times or more. The chain uses TRBV3-1 and TRBJ2-1; TRBD2 matches 9 bases. Losses at the gene ends were 0 bases for V and 8 bases for J; bases not matched to a gene: 2. This CDR3 spans 14 amino acids. Germline V gene data show CDR1 as LGHDT and CDR2 as YNNKEL (reference sequence). The CDR3 sequence: CASSQESSGDEQFF. The CDR3 region has the DNA TGTGCCAGCAGCCAAGAATCTAGCGGGGATGAGCAGTTCTTC.

In its sample, this clonotype ranks as medium-sized. The CDR3 bases are TGTGCCAGCAGCTTAATTTCAGGGGGCGAGCAGTACTTC. Translation: CASSLISGGEQYF. This rearrangement joins TRBV7-3 to TRBJ2-7, with 7 nucleotides matching TRBD1. The V gene end was trimmed by 1 base and the J gene end by 6 bases; junction bases not matched to a gene: 3. There are 13 residues in the CDR3. CDR1 SGHTA and CDR2 FQGTGA come from the germline V gene.

In its sample, this clonotype was seen many times. V is TRBV20-1 and J is TRBJ2-7; the match to TRBD2 covers 13 bases. Germline V lookup: CDR1 DFQATT, CDR2 SNEGSKA (reference sequence). The length of the CDR3 is 16 residues. J lost 2 bases, V lost 1 base, and 5 bases had no gene match. The CDR3 loop reads CSARGAGTSGTYEQYF. The CDR3 DNA is TGCAGTGCTAGAGGGGCCGGGACTAGCGGGACCTACGAGCAGTACTTC.